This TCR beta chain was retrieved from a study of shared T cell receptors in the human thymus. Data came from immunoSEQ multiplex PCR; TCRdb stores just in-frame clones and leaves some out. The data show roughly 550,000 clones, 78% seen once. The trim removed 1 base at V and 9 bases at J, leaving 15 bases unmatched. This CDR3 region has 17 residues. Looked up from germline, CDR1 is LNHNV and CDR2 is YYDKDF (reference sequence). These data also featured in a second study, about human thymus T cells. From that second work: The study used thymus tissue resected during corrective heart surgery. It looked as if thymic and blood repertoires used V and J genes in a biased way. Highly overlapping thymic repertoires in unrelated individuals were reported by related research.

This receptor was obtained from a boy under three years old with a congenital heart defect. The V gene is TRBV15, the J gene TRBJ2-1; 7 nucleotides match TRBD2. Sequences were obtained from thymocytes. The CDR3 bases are TGTGCCACCAGCAGAGGGATTAGCGGGCCCGCGGGAGTTGAGCAGTTCTTC. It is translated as CATSRGISGPAGVEQFF.